These T cell receptor beta chains were read from a single sample in a study of cytomegalovirus exposure and HLA in healthy donors. Only in-frame clones appear in the TCRdb table, and some are missing; sequencing was by immunoSEQ multiplex PCR. The repertoire holds some 150,000 clones, with approximately 82% as singletons. The sequencing sample was made of PBMCs. The source of these receptors is a woman aged 35 to 49 in good health and CMV-seronegative. CDR3s include the opening cysteine and the closing phenylalanine or tryptophan. The D gene is left open where the match is weak. Expanded clones are given a class, and other clones once, few, many or no size at all.

size,length,D,J,V,DNA,CDR3
once,12,TRBD1,TRBJ1-1,TRBV27,TGTGCCAGCAGTTTAGGGGACAGTGAAGCTTTCTTT,CASSLGDSEAFF
.,18,.,TRBJ1-4,TRBV9,TGTGCCAGCAGGACAATCCGAGGGGGGGCGTGGGATAATGAAAAACTGTTTTTT,CASRTIRGGAWDNEKLFF
.,14,.,TRBJ1-5,TRBV27,TGTGCCAGCAGTTCGCACTCTGGGAGTCAGCCCCAGCATTTT,CASSSHSGSQPQHF
.,16,TRBD2,TRBJ2-3,TRBV5-6,TGTGCCAGCAGCACTACTAGCGGAGATTACACAGATACGCAGTATTTT,CASSTTSGDYTDTQYF
.,13,.,TRBJ1-6,TRBV6-5,TGTGCCAGCAGGGATACTATTCTCTCACCCCTCCACTTT,CASRDTILSPLHF
.,13,.,TRBJ2-7,TRBV11-2,TGTGCCAGCAGCGGCCCCCAGGGGCGCGAGCAGTACTTC,CASSGPQGREQYF
.,16,TRBD2,TRBJ2-3,TRBV25-1,TGTGCCAGCAGTGAATTGAGACTAGCGGGCACAGATACGCAGTATTTT,CASSELRLAGTDTQYF
.,15,.,TRBJ1-4,TRBV15,TGTGCCACCAGCAGAGAGGGGGGAAATAATGGAAAACTGTTTTTT,CATSREGGNNGKLFF
.,12,TRBD1,TRBJ1-2,TRBV30,TGTGCCTGGAGTATGACAGGGGATGGCTACACCTTC,CAWSMTGDGYTF
.,15,.,TRBJ2-7,TRBV21-1,TGTGCCAGCAGCAAGAGTCAGCCAGGCTCCTACGAGCAGTACTTC,CASSKSQPGSYEQYF
.,13,.,TRBJ2-1,TRBV15,TGTGCCACCAGCAGAGAACAGGCTGGTGAGCAGTTCTTC,CATSREQAGEQFF
.,17,.,TRBJ2-3,TRBV5-4,TGTGCCAGCAGCACCGGGCCTAGGGGATGGAGCACAGATACGCAGTATTTT,CASSTGPRGWSTDTQYF
.,18,TRBD2,TRBJ2-3,TRBV19,TGTGCCAGCCAAACGACTAGGCTAGCGGGAAATGGCACAGATACGCAGTATTTT,CASQTTRLAGNGTDTQYF
.,16,.,TRBJ2-7,TRBV5-5,TGTGCCAGCAGCTTGCTGCGGGATTACCTCTCCGACGAGCAGTACTTC,CASSLLRDYLSDEQYF
.,13,TRBD1,TRBJ2-7,TRBV7-3,TGTGCCAGCAGCCGGACAGGGAACTACGAGCAGTACTTC,CASSRTGNYEQYF
.,15,.,TRBJ1-3,TRBV30,TGTGCCTGGAGTGTACTCGGACTCTCTGGAAACACCATATATTTT,CAWSVLGLSGNTIYF
.,14,.,TRBJ1-5,TRBV25-1,TGTGCCAGCAGTCCCCGACAGGGCAATCAGCCCCAGCATTTT,CASSPRQGNQPQHF
.,15,.,TRBJ2-2,TRBV7-3,TGTGCCAGCAGCTTTAGAGGTGACGGGACCGGGGAGCTGTTTTTT,CASSFRGDGTGELFF
.,15,TRBD2,TRBJ2-2,TRBV5-1,TGCGCCAGCAGTTACGGGACTAGCGGTGCCGGGGAGCTGTTTTTT,CASSYGTSGAGELFF
.,14,.,TRBJ2-6,TRBV7-2,TGTGCCAGCAAGAGCGCCTCTGGGGCCAACGTCCTGACTTTC,CASKSASGANVLTF
.,14,.,TRBJ1-2,TRBV28,TGTGCCAGCAGTTTTTTAGGGGCCAACTATGGCTACACCTTC,CASSFLGANYGYTF
once,16,TRBD2,TRBJ2-7,TRBV5-1,TGCGCCAGCAGCTTGGATCTAGCGGGAGGGCCGGGGGAGCAGTACTTC,CASSLDLAGGPGEQYF
.,13,.,TRBJ2-2,TRBV7-9,TGTGCCAGCAGCTTAGATCTATCCGGGGAGCTGTTTTTT,CASSLDLSGELFF
.,14,.,TRBJ2-7,TRBV5-1,TGCGCCAGCAGCTTGGACAGTACGTCCTACGAGCAGTACTTC,CASSLDSTSYEQYF
.,18,TRBD1,TRBJ1-5,TRBV18,TGTGCCAGCTCACCACGAACCGGGACAGGGTTGGGGGATCAGCCCCAGCATTTT,CASSPRTGTGLGDQPQHF
.,17,TRBD2,TRBJ2-3,TRBV28,TGTGCCAGCAGTCAGACACTAGCGGGAGTGAGGACAGATACGCAGTATTTT,CASSQTLAGVRTDTQYF
.,12,.,TRBJ1-1,TRBV28,TGTGCCAGCAAGGTCCGGGACACTGAAGCTTTCTTT,CASKVRDTEAFF
few,16,.,TRBJ1-6,TRBV7-9,TGTGCCAGCAGCCCAATCGGACACAAGGCGAATTCACCCCTCCACTTT,CASSPIGHKANSPLHF
once,13,.,TRBJ2-7,TRBV7-6,TGTGCCAGCAGCTTGGCCAGGGGTTACGAGCAGTACTTC,CASSLARGYEQYF
.,15,TRBD2,TRBJ2-2,TRBV7-3,TGTGCCAGCAGCCCAGGGAGGGCCCACACCGGGGAGCTGTTTTTT,CASSPGRAHTGELFF
.,15,.,TRBJ1-4,TRBV10-3,TGTGCCATCAGTGAGTCAGTGGGACTTAATGAAAAACTGTTTTTT,CAISESVGLNEKLFF
.,12,.,TRBJ1-2,TRBV11-2,TGTGCCAGTAAGGAGGTTGAACTTGGCTACACCTTC,CASKEVELGYTF
.,15,.,TRBJ1-2,TRBV5-1,TGCGCCAGCAGTTCAACCCTGGACAGCGCCTATGGCTACACCTTC,CASSSTLDSAYGYTF
.,15,.,TRBJ2-2,TRBV7-2,TGTGCCAGTTTGAGGGGGAAGTTGAACACCGGGGAGCTGTTTTTT,CASLRGKLNTGELFF
.,17,TRBD1,TRBJ2-3,TRBV5-1,TGCGCCAGCAGCTGGAGAGGGACAGGGACTAGCACAGATACGCAGTATTTT,CASSWRGTGTSTDTQYF
.,13,.,TRBJ2-7,TRBV5-8,TGTGCCAGCAGCTTAGACGGAGCCTACGAGCAGTACTTC,CASSLDGAYEQYF
few,15,TRBD2,TRBJ2-7,TRBV5-1,TGCGCCAGCAGCTTACTAGCGGGAGATATGTACGAGCAGTACTTC,CASSLLAGDMYEQYF
.,14,TRBD2,TRBJ2-7,TRBV19,TGTGCCAGTAGTTCTCGGGACTACAGATACGAGCAGTACTTC,CASSSRDYRYEQYF
few,16,TRBD1,TRBJ2-1,TRBV2,TGTGCCAGCAGGTCTCCACAGGGGCGGGCCGACAATGAGCAGTTCTTC,CASRSPQGRADNEQFF
.,18,TRBD2,TRBJ2-7,TRBV25-1,TGTGCCAGCAGTCTGAACGGGGGACTAGACGTGGAGGGCTACGAGCAGTACTTC,CASSLNGGLDVEGYEQYF
.,14,.,TRBJ2-7,TRBV18,TGTGCCAGCTCACCACAGCAGGGGTCCTACGAGCAGTACTTC,CASSPQQGSYEQYF
.,15,TRBD2,TRBJ2-5,TRBV5-6,TGTGCCAGCAGCCCTGAAGCGGGAGTGGTGGAGACCCAGTACTTC,CASSPEAGVVETQYF
.,13,.,TRBJ1-2,TRBV13,TGTGCCAGCAGCTTTGTCGGAGACTATGGCTACACCTTC,CASSFVGDYGYTF
.,15,TRBD2,TRBJ2-7,TRBV27,TGTGCCAGTAGAGTAGCGGGAGGGCCCACCTACGAGCAGTACTTC,CASRVAGGPTYEQYF
.,13,.,TRBJ1-1,TRBV2,TGTGCCAGCAGTTACACTAAGGATACTGAAGCTTTCTTT,CASSYTKDTEAFF
.,16,TRBD2,TRBJ2-5,TRBV6-6,TGTGCCAGCAGGGCGACTAGCGGGAGAGGTTTAGAGACCCAGTACTTC,CASRATSGRGLETQYF
.,13,.,TRBJ1-2,TRBV6-1,TGTGCCAGCAGAACAGGGTTTCGAGGTGGCTACACCTTC,CASRTGFRGGYTF
.,17,TRBD1,TRBJ1-5,TRBV28,TGTGCCAGCAGTTTGCCCAGGGGGCCAGTAAGCAATCAGCCCCAGCATTTT,CASSLPRGPVSNQPQHF
.,12,.,TRBJ1-2,TRBV5-1,TGCGCCAGCAGCAAGGACAGCTATGGCTACACCTTC,CASSKDSYGYTF
few,18,.,TRBJ1-5,TRBV28,TGTGCCAGCAGGGGTACTTCCGGGACACATTATAGCAATCAGCCCCAGCATTTT,CASRGTSGTHYSNQPQHF
.,20,.,TRBJ2-1,TRBV7-3,TGTGCCAGCAGCTCCAAAAGGGGTACCAGCGGAGGGAGCTCCTACAATGAGCAGTTCTTC,CASSSKRGTSGGSSYNEQFF
.,14,.,TRBJ1-1,TRBV5-6,TGTGCCAGCAGCCCACCCTCGGCGGGGCCTGAAGCTTTCTTT,CASSPPSAGPEAFF
.,15,TRBD1,TRBJ2-3,TRBV19,TGTGCCAGTACCATGGGACAGGCCAGCACAGATACGCAGTATTTT,CASTMGQASTDTQYF
.,15,.,TRBJ2-1,TRBV5-4,TGTGCCAGCAGCTTGATGGGACTTCTCTACAATGAGCAGTTCTTC,CASSLMGLLYNEQFF
few,12,TRBD1,TRBJ2-7,TRBV6-4,TGTGCCAGCAGCGTAAAACGACAGGGTAAGGACTTC,CASSVKRQGKDF
.,17,TRBD1,TRBJ1-1,TRBV4-3,TGCGCCAGCAGCCCGCGGCCAGGGGACAGCCTGAACACTGAAGCTTTCTTT,CASSPRPGDSLNTEAFF
.,14,TRBD1,TRBJ1-2,TRBV18,TGTGCCAGCTCACCAGGACAGGCGGGAATGGCCTACACCTTC,CASSPGQAGMAYTF
.,18,TRBD1,TRBJ2-7,TRBV5-1,TGCGCCAGCAGCCCTAATTGGGTGGGGGACAGGGTCTTCAACGAGCAGTACTTC,CASSPNWVGDRVFNEQYF
.,16,TRBD1,TRBJ2-4,TRBV4-1,TGCGCCAGCAGCCACCCCCTCGGGACAGCCTTAAACATTCAGTACTTC,CASSHPLGTALNIQYF
.,14,.,TRBJ1-2,TRBV13,TGTGCCAGCAGCCGCAGGGATTTTGGTCGTGGCTACACCTTC,CASSRRDFGRGYTF